This T cell receptor (beta chain) was profiled in a study of blood T cell repertoires in COVID-19. A note on this clone: The junction departs from the called germline gene at one end, perhaps through a read error.

The CDR3 sequence is 15 residues long. Germline CDR1 reads SNHLY; CDR2 reads FYNNEI. Sequencing was performed with immunoSEQ multiplex PCR; in TCRdb, only in-frame clones are kept and a portion is missing. The data hold about 98,000 clones, with roughly 86% observed a single time. The chain uses TRBV2 and TRBJ1-2, with 7 bases fitting TRBD1. The specimen was peripheral blood. The TCR comes from a man in his forties or fifties with acute or convalescent COVID-19. The CDR3 bases are TGTGCCAGCAGGGAAGACAGGGCAGGAGGCTATGGCTACACCTTC. Its translation is CASREDRAGGYGYTF.